This T cell receptor (beta chain) was found in a study of tumor-infiltrating lymphocytes in primary liver carcinoma. The study, taken as a whole, reports: The samples were not sorted (they were bulk), so CD4+ and CD8+ repertoires were not compared.

In the case of this clonotype: Its antigen is not known.

Total RNA amounting to around 530 ng was the source from which TCR beta cDNA was made with a constant-region primer. Libraries covering TCR beta were generated through three nested multiplex PCR rounds (using a slightly modified ARM-PCR). TRBV1-TRBV30 forward primers and a C-beta reverse primer were used in the first two PCR rounds, which each ran for 9 to 10 cycles. Via MiXCR, TCRdb re-called the multiplex PCR reads, giving one row per CDR3 protein. Altogether about 180,000 distinct CDR3 sequences are present, 50% to 75% being singletons, with the ten largest covering approximately 68%. Extraction also yielded germline DNA, while blood RNA was obtained from unsorted whole blood. After removal of 10 bases from V and 8 bases from J, the junction contained 10 bases not matched to a gene. The CDR3 runs 13 residues. Germline CDR1 is KGHDR and CDR2 is SFDVKD.

The source is a man aged 40-55 years with primary liver carcinoma and hepatitis B virus infection. The sequenced material came from peripheral blood. This chain connects TRBV24-1 to TRBJ2-1; 7 bases line up with TRBD2. The CDR3 nucleotides are TGTGCCACGCGGGGGAGGGATGGCGATGAGCAGTTCTTC. Translation: CATRGRDGDEQFF.